A selection of T cell receptor beta chains follows, all from one sample in a study of lymphopenia after photon versus proton radiotherapy. The table came from immunoSEQ multiplex PCR; TCRdb's copy has only in-frame clones and leaves some out. The repertoire has around 66,000 clones, approximately 83% of them found once; the top ten carry roughly 2%. The source material was peripheral blood, sampled from a patient treated with photon-based radiotherapy. These receptors were collected from a man aged 40-55 years with gastric cancer. Both conserved end residues are part of each CDR3. The D gene is left open where the match is weak.

-	TRBV4-2	TRBJ1-2	CASSQDRAAGSYGYTF	TGTGCCAGCAGCCAAGATCGCGCGGCAGGCAGCTATGGCTACACCTTC
-	TRBV5-6	TRBJ1-2	CASSLWTTKLRGYTF	TGTGCCAGCAGCTTGTGGACAACAAAACTAAGGGGCTACACCTTC
-	TRBV2	TRBJ1-5	CASKGGHSGQPQHF	TGTGCCAGCAAGGGAGGACATTCGGGTCAGCCCCAGCATTTT
-	TRBV19	TRBJ1-4	CASSGGVATNEKLFF	TGTGCCAGTAGTGGTGGGGTTGCAACTAATGAAAAACTGTTTTTT
TRBD1	TRBV7-7	TRBJ1-4	CASSRARGNEKLFF	TGTGCTAGCAGCCGCGCCAGGGGGAATGAAAAACTGTTTTTT
TRBD2	TRBV9	TRBJ2-5	CASSVAASGGKETQYF	TGTGCCAGCAGCGTAGCGGCTAGCGGGGGGAAAGAGACCCAGTACTTC
-	TRBV7-9	TRBJ1-3	CASSLGPNTIYF	TGTGCCAGCAGCTTAGGGCCAAACACCATATATTTT
-	TRBV5-5	TRBJ1-2	CASSLGTASYGYTF	TGTGCCAGCAGCTTGGGGACAGCATCCTATGGCTACACCTTC
-	TRBV7-2	TRBJ1-4	CASSPGGEKLFF	TGTGCCAGCAGCCCGGGAGGTGAAAAACTGTTTTTT
-	TRBV13	TRBJ2-7	CASRQTGNEQYF	TGTGCCAGCAGACAGACCGGGAACGAGCAGTACTTC
-	TRBV9	TRBJ2-7	CASSVEPGRAYEQYF	TGTGCCAGCAGCGTAGAACCGGGACGCGCCTACGAGCAGTACTTC